This T cell receptor (beta chain) was retrieved from a study of memory CD4+ T cells and cytomegalovirus serostatus. Study information: Healthy Belgian adult donors included nine or ten CMV-positive and around 25 CMV-negative people.

Single viable CD3+CD4+CD8-CD45RO+ cells were sorted as the memory CD4+ T cells. Germline V gene sequence: CDR1 MDHEN, CDR2 SYDVKM. The CDR3 contains 14 residues. The junction had 3 bases not matched to a gene; V was cut back by 2 bases and J by 3 bases. Per the authors' pipeline: After removing out-of-frame reads, around 2,000,000 distinct TCRbeta sequences remained. Assay: immunoSEQ multiplex PCR; the TCRdb copy retains only in-frame clones and omits some. V and J calls and clone size follow that table, whereas D and trimming were derived from the DNA. This table has approximately 44,000 clones, just over 75% appearing once.

Material for sequencing was memory CD4+ T cells from blood. This receptor was taken from an adult in good health and CMV-seronegative. J is TRBJ2-7 and V is TRBV28, with 8 positions matching TRBD2. CDR3 protein: CASSLPGRVYEQYF. In nucleotides, the CDR3 is TGTGCCAGCAGTTTACCCGGGAGGGTCTACGAGCAGTACTTC.